The sequence of this T cell receptor (beta chain) was determined in a study of T cells in Graves' hyperthyroidism and ophthalmopathy. Findings of the study overall: Blood held most thyroid clonotypes expanded above 0.001 frequency.

Around 10 ml of fresh peripheral blood supplied the PBMCs. From germline, CDR1 is ENHRY and CDR2 SYGVKD. V dropped 2 bases and J dropped 0 bases, with 8 bases sitting between them. The CDR3 spans 15 residues. RNA transcripts gave rise to amplified TCR beta CDR3 regions. HTBI primers were employed in a first-round RT-PCR of the TCR CDR3. TCRdb re-analysed the multiplex PCR reads in MiXCR, keeping a single row per CDR3 protein. The sample lists hundreds of thousands of distinct CDR3 sequences; over 35% were seen once. In the case of this clonotype: Antigen specificity is unknown.

Sequencing input: blood. The source of this sequence is a man aged 18 to 29 with Graves' hyperthyroidism. The chain carries TRBV10-3 and TRBJ2-1, with D uncertain. CDR3 sequence reads: CAISEDTSSYNEQFF. CDR3 coding DNA: TGTGCCATCAGTGAGGACACGAGCTCCTACAATGAGCAGTTCTTC.